This TCR beta chain was profiled in a study of Ad26.COV2.S vaccination and SARS-CoV-2 variants. From germline, CDR1 is KGHSH and CDR2 LQKENI. The CDR3 is 18 residues long. Trimming cost V 1 base and J 7 bases, with 22 bases left between them. The data were produced by immunoSEQ multiplex PCR, yet TCRdb's version contains in-frame clones alone and is incomplete. The table includes approximately 480,000 clones, roughly 87% detected once. Treatment noted: about 20 received Ad26.COV2.S at low or high dose, single or two shots; several received placebo; per-sample allocation not given. Collection of samples fell on day 63 after the first vaccine or placebo injection.

The sample in question was peripheral blood, obtained in a trial of Ad26.COV2.S vaccine versus placebo. V gene TRBV18 combines with J gene TRBJ1-4; tentative D call: TRBD1 (5 bases). The sequence came from a person aged 18-60 years who received the Ad26.COV2.S COVID-19 vaccine or a placebo. CDR3 sequence: CASSPRRGSASIFEKLFF. CDR3 DNA: TGTGCCAGCTCACCACGGAGGGGATCGGCCTCAATATTTGAAAAACTGTTTTTT. The complete variable domain, with remaining parts taken from reference TRBV18 and TRBJ1-4, reads NAGVMQNPRHLVRRRGQEARLRCSPMKGHSHVYWYRQLPEEGLKFMVYLQKENIIDESGMPKERFSAEFPKEGPSILRIQQVVRGDSAAYFCASSPRRGSASIFEKLFFGSGTQLSVL.